This T cell receptor beta chain was profiled in a study of control samples from healthy donors and cancer patients. Method: immunoSEQ multiplex PCR; TCRdb's copy keeps in-frame clones and lacks some. The table lists 65,000 to 95,000 clones, approximately 87% of them singletons. CDR1 and CDR2 from the germline V gene are LGHDT and YNNKEL (reference sequence). The CDR3 contains 14 residues. The ends lost 2 bases at V and 4 bases at J; junction bases unmatched: 3. The genes are TRBV3-1 (or the pseudogene TRBV3-2) and TRBJ2-3; 7 bases are shared with TRBD1. This receptor was obtained from a man in his fifties in good health. The sequencing input was blood. CDR3 amino acids: CASSQSTGADTQYF. CDR3 DNA sequence: TGTGCCAGCAGCCAATCAACAGGGGCAGATACGCAGTATTTT.